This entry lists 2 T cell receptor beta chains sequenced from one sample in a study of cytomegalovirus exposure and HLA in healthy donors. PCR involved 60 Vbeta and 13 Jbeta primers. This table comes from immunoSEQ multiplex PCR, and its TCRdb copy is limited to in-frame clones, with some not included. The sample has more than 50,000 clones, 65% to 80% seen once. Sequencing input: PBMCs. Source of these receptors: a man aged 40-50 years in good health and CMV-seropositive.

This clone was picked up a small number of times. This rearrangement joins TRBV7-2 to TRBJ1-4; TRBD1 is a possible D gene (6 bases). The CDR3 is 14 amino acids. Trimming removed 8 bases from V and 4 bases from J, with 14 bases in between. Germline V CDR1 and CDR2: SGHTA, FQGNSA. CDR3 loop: CASSRGGLNEKLFF. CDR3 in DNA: TGTGCCAGCTCAAGGGGGGGCCTTAATGAAAAACTGTTTTTT.

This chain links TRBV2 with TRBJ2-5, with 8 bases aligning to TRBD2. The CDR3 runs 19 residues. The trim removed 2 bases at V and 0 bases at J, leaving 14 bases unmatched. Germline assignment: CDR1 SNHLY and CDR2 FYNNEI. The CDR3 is CASSEPGTRYSPYQETQYF. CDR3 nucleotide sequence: TGTGCCAGCAGTGAACCAGGGACTAGATACAGCCCGTACCAAGAGACCCAGTACTTC.